The text below deals with one T cell receptor (beta chain). The CDR3 is made up of 14 amino acids. The V segment lost 10 bases and the J segment 1 base; nucleotides outside the gene matches: 9. Germline CDR1 and CDR2: MDHEN and SYDVKM. The data belong to a study of T-cell reconstitution after alpha-beta-depleted transplantation in children. Unique molecular identifiers featured in how the TCRbeta library was prepared. TCRdb used MiXCR to reprocess the PCR reads, holding one entry per CDR3 protein. The profile shows about 610,000 distinct CDR3 sequences, roughly a tenth of them singletons. The V and J genes are TRBV28 and TRBJ2-7, with 8 positions matching TRBD2. The clonotype was recovered from a human donor who donated a stem cell graft to a child with acute myeloid leukemia. The source was PBMCs from the stem cell graft donor, collected from the stem cell graft. In DNA, the CDR3 is TGTGCCACCGGGGGGAGCGGGAGTTCCTACGAGCAGTACTTC. Its protein product is CATGGSGSSYEQYF.